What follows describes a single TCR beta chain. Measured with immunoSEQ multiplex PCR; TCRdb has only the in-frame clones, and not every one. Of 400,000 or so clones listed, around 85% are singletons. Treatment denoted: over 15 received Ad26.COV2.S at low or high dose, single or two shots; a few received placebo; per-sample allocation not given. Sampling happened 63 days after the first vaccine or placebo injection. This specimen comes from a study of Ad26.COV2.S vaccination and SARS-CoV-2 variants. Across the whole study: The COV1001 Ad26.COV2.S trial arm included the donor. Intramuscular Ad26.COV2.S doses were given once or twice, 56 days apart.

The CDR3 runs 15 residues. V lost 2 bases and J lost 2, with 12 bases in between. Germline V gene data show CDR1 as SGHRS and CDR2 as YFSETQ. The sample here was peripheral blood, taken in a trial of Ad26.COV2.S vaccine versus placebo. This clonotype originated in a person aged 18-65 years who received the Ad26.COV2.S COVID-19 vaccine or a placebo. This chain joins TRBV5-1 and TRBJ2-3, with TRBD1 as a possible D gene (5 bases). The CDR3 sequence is CASSLTPGNTDTQYF. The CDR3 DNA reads TGCGCCAGCAGCTTAACCCCAGGGAACACAGATACGCAGTATTTT.